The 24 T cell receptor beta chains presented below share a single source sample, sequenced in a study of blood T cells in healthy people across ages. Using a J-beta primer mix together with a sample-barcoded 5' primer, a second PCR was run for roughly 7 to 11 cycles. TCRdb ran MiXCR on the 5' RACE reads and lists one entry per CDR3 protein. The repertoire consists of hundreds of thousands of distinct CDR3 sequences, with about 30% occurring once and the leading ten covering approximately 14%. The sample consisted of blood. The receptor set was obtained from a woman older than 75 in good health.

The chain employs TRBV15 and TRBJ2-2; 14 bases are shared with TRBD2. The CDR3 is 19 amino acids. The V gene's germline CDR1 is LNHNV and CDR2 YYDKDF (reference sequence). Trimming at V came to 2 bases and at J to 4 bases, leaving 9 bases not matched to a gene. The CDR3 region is CATSRPRLAGGLGTGELFF. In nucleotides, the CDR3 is TGTGCCACCAGCAGACCGAGACTAGCGGGGGGGCTTGGCACCGGGGAGCTGTTTTTT.

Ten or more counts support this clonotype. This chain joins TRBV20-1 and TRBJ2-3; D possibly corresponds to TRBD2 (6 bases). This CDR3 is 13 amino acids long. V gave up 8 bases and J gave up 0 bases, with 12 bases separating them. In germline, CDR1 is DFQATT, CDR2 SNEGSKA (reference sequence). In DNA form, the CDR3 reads TGCAGTAACCTAGCGACTAGCACAGATACGCAGTATTTT. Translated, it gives CSNLATSTDTQYF.

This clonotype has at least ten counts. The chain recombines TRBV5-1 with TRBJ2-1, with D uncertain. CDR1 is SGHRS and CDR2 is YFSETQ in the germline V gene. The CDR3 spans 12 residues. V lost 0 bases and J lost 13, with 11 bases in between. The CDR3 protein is CASSLEALRQFF. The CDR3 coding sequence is TGCGCCAGCAGCTTGGAAGCTCTTCGCCAGTTCTTC.

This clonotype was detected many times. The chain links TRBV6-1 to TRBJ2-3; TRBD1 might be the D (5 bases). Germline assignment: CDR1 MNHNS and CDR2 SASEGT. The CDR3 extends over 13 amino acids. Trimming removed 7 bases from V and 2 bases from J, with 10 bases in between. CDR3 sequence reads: CASNNGHTDTQYF. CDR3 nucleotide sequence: TGTGCCAGCAACAACGGACACACAGATACGCAGTATTTT.

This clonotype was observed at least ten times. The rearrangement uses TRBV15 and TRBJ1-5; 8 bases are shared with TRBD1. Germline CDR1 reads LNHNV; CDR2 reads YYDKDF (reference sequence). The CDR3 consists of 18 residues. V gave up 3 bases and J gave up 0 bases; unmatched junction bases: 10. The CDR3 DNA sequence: TGTGCCACCAGCAGGGCGGGACAGGCCACTTATAGCAATCAGCCCCAGCATTTT. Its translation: CATSRAGQATYSNQPQHF.

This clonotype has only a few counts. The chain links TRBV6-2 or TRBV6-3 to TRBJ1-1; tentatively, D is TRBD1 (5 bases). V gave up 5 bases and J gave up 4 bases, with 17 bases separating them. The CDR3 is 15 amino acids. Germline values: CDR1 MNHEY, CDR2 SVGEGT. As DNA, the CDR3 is TGTGCCAGCAGTCTTAGGACATTTAAGTCCACTGAAGCTTTCTTT. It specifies CASSLRTFKSTEAFF.

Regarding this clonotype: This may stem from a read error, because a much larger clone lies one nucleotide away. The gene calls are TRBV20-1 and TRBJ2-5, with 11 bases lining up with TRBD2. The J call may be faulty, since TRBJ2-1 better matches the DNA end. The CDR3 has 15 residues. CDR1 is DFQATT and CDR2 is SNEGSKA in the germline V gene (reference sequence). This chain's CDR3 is CSAKSSGGFQETQFF. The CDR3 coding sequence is TGCAGTGCTAAGTCTAGCGGGGGGTTCCAAGAGACCCAGTTCTTC.

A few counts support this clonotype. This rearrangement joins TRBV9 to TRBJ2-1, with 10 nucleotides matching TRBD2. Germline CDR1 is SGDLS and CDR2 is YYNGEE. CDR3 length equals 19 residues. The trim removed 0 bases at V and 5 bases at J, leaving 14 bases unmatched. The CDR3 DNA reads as TGTGCCAGCAGCGTAGTGGGGGGAGCGGGGGGGCCTAAAGACAATGAGCAGTTCTTC. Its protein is CASSVVGGAGGPKDNEQFF.

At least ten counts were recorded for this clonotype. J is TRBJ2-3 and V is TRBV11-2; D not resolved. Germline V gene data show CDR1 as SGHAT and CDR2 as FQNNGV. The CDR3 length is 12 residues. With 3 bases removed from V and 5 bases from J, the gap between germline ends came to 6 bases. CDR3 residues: CASSLWKDTQYF. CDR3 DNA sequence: TGTGCCAGCAGCTTGTGGAAAGATACGCAGTATTTT.

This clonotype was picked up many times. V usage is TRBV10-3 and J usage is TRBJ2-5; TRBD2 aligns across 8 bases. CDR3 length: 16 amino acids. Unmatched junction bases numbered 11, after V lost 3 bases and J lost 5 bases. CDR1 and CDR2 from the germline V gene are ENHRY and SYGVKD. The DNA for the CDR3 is TGTGCCATCAGTGAAGGCGGGGGGCCGCGGCTCGAGACCCAGTACTTC. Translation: CAISEGGGPRLETQYF.

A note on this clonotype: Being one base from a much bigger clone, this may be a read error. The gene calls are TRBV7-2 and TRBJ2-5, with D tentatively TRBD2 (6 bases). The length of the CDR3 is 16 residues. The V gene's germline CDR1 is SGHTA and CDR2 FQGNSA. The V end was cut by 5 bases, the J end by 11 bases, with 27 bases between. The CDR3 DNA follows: TGTGCCAGCAGCCCCGGGGATCGCGGGACTCCCAATGAGCAGTACTTC. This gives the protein CASSPGDRGTPNEQYF.

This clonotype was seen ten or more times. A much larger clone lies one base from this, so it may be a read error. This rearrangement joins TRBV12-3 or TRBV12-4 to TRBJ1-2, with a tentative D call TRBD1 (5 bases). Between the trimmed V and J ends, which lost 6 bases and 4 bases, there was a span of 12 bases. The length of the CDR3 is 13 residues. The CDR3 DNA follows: TGTGCCAGCAGCCCAGGGAGCGGCTATGGCTACACCTTC. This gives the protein CASSPGSGYGYTF.

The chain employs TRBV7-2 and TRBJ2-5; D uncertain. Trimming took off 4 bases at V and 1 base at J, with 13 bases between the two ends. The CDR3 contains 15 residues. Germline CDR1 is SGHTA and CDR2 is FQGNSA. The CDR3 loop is CASSSLGRPQETQYF. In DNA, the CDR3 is TGTGCCAGCAGCTCCCTTGGACGGCCCCAAGAGACCCAGTACTTC.

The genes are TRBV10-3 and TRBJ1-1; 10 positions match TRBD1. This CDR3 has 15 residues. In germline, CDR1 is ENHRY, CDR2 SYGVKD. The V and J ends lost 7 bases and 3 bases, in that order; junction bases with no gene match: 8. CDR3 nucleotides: TGTGCCATCAACTCGGACAGGGGGATATACACTGAAGCTTTCTTT. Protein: CAINSDRGIYTEAFF.

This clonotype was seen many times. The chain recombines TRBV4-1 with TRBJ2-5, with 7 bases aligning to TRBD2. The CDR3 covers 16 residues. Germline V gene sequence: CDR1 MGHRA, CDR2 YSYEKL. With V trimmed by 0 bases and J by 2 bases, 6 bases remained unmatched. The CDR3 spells CASSQDPSGPQETQYF. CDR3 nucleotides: TGCGCCAGCAGCCAAGATCCTAGCGGACCTCAAGAGACCCAGTACTTC.

The CDR3 here is CASSPLGQTRETQFF. The CDR3 region has the DNA TGTGCCAGCAGCCCCCTGGGACAGACAAGGGAGACCCAGTTCTTC. The chain uses TRBV12-3 or TRBV12-4 and TRBJ2-1; 7 bases fit TRBD1. Unmatched junction bases numbered 18, after V lost 6 bases and J lost 13 bases. The CDR3 spans 15 residues.

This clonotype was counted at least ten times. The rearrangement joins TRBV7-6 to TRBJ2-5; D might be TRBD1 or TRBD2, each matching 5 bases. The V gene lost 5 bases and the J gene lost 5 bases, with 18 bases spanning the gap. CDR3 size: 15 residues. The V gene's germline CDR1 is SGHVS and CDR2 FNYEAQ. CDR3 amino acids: CASSRTQGDGETQYF. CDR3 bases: TGTGCCAGCAGCCGGACCCAGGGAGATGGGGAGACCCAGTACTTC.

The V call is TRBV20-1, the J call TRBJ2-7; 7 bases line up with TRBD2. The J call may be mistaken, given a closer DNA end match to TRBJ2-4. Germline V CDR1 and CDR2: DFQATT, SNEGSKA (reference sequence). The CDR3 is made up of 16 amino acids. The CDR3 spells CSAHMGGGLSSNIQYF. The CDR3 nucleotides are TGCAGTGCTCATATGGGGGGGGGACTCTCCTCAAACATTCAGTACTTC.

The CDR3 coding sequence is TGTGCCAGCAGCCATGGGGAGCTGGCCACTGAAGCTTTCTTT. As protein: CASSHGELATEAFF. This chain links TRBV3-1 with TRBJ1-1; D is unresolved. Germline V gene lookup returns CDR1 LGHDT and CDR2 YNNKEL (reference sequence). CDR3 length equals 14 residues. V was clipped by 3 bases and J by 4 bases, with 12 bases between them.

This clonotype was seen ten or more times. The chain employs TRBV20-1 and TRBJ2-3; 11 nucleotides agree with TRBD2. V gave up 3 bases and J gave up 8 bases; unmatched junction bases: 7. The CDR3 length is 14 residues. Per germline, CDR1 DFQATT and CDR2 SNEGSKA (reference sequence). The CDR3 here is CSARTSGEHITQYF. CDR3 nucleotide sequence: TGCAGTGCTAGGACTAGCGGGGAACACATTACGCAGTATTTT.

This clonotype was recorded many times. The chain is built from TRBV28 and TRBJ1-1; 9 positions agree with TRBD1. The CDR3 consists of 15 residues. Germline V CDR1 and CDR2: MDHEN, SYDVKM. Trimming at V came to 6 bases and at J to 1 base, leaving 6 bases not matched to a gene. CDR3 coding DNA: TGTGCCAGCAGCCCACCGGGACAGGGGAACACTGAAGCTTTCTTT. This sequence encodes CASSPPGQGNTEAFF. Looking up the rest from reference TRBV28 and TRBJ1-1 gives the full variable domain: DVKVTQSSRYLVKRTGEKVFLECVQDMDHENMFWYRQDPGLGLRLIYFSYDVKMKEKGDIPEGYSVSREKKERFSLILESASTNQTSMYLCASSPPGQGNTEAFFGQGTRLTVV.

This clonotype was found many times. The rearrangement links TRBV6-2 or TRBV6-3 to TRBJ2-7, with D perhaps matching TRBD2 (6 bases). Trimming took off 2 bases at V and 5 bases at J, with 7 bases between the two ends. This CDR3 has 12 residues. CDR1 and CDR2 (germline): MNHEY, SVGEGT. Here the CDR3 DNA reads TGTGCCAGCAGTTACGGAGGGCACGAGCAGTACTTC. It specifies CASSYGGHEQYF.

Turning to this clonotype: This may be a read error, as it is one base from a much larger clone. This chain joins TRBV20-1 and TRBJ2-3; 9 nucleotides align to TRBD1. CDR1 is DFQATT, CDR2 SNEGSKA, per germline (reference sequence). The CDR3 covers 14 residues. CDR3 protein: CGAGPGTGTDTQYF. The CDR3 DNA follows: TGCGGTGCGGGCCCCGGGACAGGGACAGATACGCAGTATTTT.

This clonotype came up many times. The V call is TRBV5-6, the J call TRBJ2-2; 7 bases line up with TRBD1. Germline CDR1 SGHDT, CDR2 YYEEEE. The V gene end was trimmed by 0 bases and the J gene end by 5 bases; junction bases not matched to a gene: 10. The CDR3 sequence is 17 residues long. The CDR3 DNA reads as TGTGCCAGCAGCTTGGACAGGGGCAGGAGTCTTACCGGGGAGCTGTTTTTT. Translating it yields CASSLDRGRSLTGELFF.